This T cell receptor (beta chain) was sequenced in a study of T-cell memory formation after mild COVID-19. Study overall: Clusters of TCRs were largely donor specific.

Only a few counts were recorded for this clonotype. As yet, its antigen is unknown. cDNA libraries for TCR alpha and TCR beta, carrying sample barcodes and UMIs, came from 5'RACE with constant-segment primers. In TCRdb, the 5' RACE reads were re-called with MiXCR into one record per CDR3 protein. The table includes 220,000 or so distinct CDR3 sequences, 9.5% detected once. The study's findings and limits: Certain responding clones were present in pre-infection memory, suggesting participation of cross-reactive memory. Contracting clones from day 15 to 85 had balanced CD4/CD8; later expanders favoured CD4+.

V was pared by 5 bases and J by 3 bases, with 17 bases between. The CDR3 runs to 15 residues. From germline, CDR1 is LNHDA and CDR2 SQIVND (reference sequence). This sequence joins TRBV19 and TRBJ2-7; perhaps D is TRBD1 or TRBD2 (7 bases each). The receptor was derived from a man in his late teens or twenties who had mild COVID-19 (a few samples of this study predate the infection). Cell type and time point are not known. The sample comprised PBMCs or a T cell subset sorted from them (not recorded which). CDR3 amino acids: CASSPPGGQSYEQYF. The CDR3 DNA follows: TGTGCCAGTAGTCCTCCGGGGGGACAGAGCTACGAGCAGTACTTC.